This T cell receptor (beta chain) was observed in a study of T cells expressing NK-cell markers. TCRdb re-called the 5' RACE reads and gives one entry per CDR3 protein, without DNA. The sample's table shows about 370,000 distinct CDR3 sequences. Per germline, CDR1 SGDLS and CDR2 YYNGEE. The CDR3 extends over 14 amino acids. Worth noting for this clonotype: Its antigen remains unidentified.

Regarding the study as a whole: Dominance of the CD3+CD56-NKG2C+ fraction by these clonotypes also held in a handful of donors.

Sequencing used blood T cells: a sorted CD56 or NKG2C T cell subset, CD4+ or CD8+ T cells, or bulk PBMC T cells (not recorded which). The chain has TRBV9 and TRBJ1-5. The clonotype originates from a woman aged 45-59 years in good health. The CDR3 spells CARRQPRPNQPQHF. Full variable domain (remainder filled in from reference TRBV9 and TRBJ1-5): DSGVTQTPKHLITATGQRVTLRCSPRSGDLSVYWYQQSLDQGLQFLIQYYNGEERAKGNILERFSAQQFPDLHSELNLSSLELGDSALYFCARRQPRPNQPQHFGDGTRLSIL.